The rows below give T cell receptor beta chains drawn from one sample of a study of identical twins. TCRdb ran MiXCR on the 5' RACE reads and lists one entry per CDR3 protein. The data show more than 650,000 distinct CDR3 sequences, 6.1% seen once. The sequencing input was naive T cells sorted from blood. These TCRs come from a young man in good health. Both conserved end residues are part of each CDR3. Fields, in order: V gene, J gene, clone size, D gene, CDR3 DNA, CDR3 protein. D genes are given only for firm matches. Size tells how often a clone was seen (once, few, many) or the class of an expanded clone, and some rows leave it out.

TRBV7-6,TRBJ2-1,few,.,TGTGCCAGCAGCTTATCGGAGCGGCCCTCCTACAATGAGCAGTTCTTC,CASSLSERPSYNEQFF
TRBV12-3/TRBV12-4,TRBJ2-1,few,TRBD2,TGTGCCAGCACCATTAGCGGGAGGGCCGTTGATGAGCAGTTCTTC,CASTISGRAVDEQFF
TRBV23-1,TRBJ2-6,.,.,TGCGCCAGCAGTCAAATTGAGGACGCCGGGGCCAACGTCCTGACTTTC,CASSQIEDAGANVLTF
TRBV24-1,TRBJ2-5,many,.,TGTGCCACCGGGCAGGGTCATCAAGAGACCCAGTACTTC,CATGQGHQETQYF
TRBV5-1,TRBJ2-5,few,TRBD2,TGCGCCAGCACATGGACCGGGACTAGCGGGAGGGCCCTAGAGACCCAGTACTTC,CASTWTGTSGRALETQYF
TRBV5-1,TRBJ1-1,.,.,TGCGCCAGCAGCTTCCTGGGGGGCACGAACACTGAAGCTTTCTTT,CASSFLGGTNTEAFF
TRBV30,TRBJ1-1,.,.,TGTGCCTGGAGTGTAGGGGTGAGGACTGAAGCTTTCTTT,CAWSVGVRTEAFF
TRBV20-1,TRBJ1-4,many,.,TGCAGTGCCCTCGGACAGCTTGAAAAACTGTTTTTT,CSALGQLEKLFF
TRBV7-9,TRBJ2-7,.,TRBD1,TGTGCCAGCAGCTTAAGGATTGGACAGGGGGAGTCCTACGAGCAGTACTTC,CASSLRIGQGESYEQYF
TRBV6-2/TRBV6-3,TRBJ2-3,many,TRBD2,TGTGCCAGCAGTCCCCGACTAGCGGGAGCTCGGGCAGATACGCAGTATTTT,CASSPRLAGARADTQYF
TRBV4-1,TRBJ2-1,few,TRBD2,TGCGCCAGCAGCCCTTCCGGGACTAGCGGGAGCGATGAGCAGTTCTTC,CASSPSGTSGSDEQFF
TRBV14,TRBJ1-2,few,TRBD1,TGTGCCAGCAGCCAGGATCGGGACAGTAGCTACACCTTC,CASSQDRDSSYTF
TRBV20-1,TRBJ1-2,.,.,TGCAGTGCTCTCGGGGGCACAGTTGGCTACACCTTC,CSALGGTVGYTF
TRBV15,TRBJ1-1,many,.,TGTGCCACCAGCATACGCAGGGGAGGCACTGAAGCTTTCTTT,CATSIRRGGTEAFF
TRBV6-1,TRBJ1-5,few,.,TGTGCCAGCAGTCCCCGGGCTCAACTCAATCAGCCCCAGCATTTT,CASSPRAQLNQPQHF
TRBV7-8,TRBJ1-2,few,TRBD1,TGTGCCAGCAGCTTAGGTTACAGGGGAACTAACTATGGCTACACCTTC,CASSLGYRGTNYGYTF
TRBV5-5,TRBJ1-4,.,.,TGTGCCAGCAGCCTATGGGACAATTTGGCAACTAATGAAAAACTGTTTTTT,CASSLWDNLATNEKLFF
TRBV12-3/TRBV12-4,TRBJ2-6,.,TRBD1,TGTGCCAGCAGTCCCGGGACAGGGAGGCTTGGGGCCAACGTCCTGACTTTC,CASSPGTGRLGANVLTF
TRBV20-1,TRBJ2-3,.,TRBD2,TGCAGTGCTAGTCTGCTAGCGGGAGGCCCAGATACGCAGTATTTT,CSASLLAGGPDTQYF
TRBV29-1,TRBJ2-5,many,TRBD1,TGCAGCGACCGGACAGGGAAAGAGACCCAGTACTTC,CSDRTGKETQYF
TRBV21-1,TRBJ2-1,many,.,TGTGCCAGCAGCAAAGCAACTAGCGGGAGGGGGGGGCACAATGAGCAGTTCTTC,CASSKATSGRGGHNEQFF
TRBV6-5,TRBJ2-2,.,TRBD2,TGTGCCAGCAGTTACTCGGGGCTAGCGGGAGACACCGGGGAGCTGTTTTTT,CASSYSGLAGDTGELFF
TRBV4-2,TRBJ2-1,many,TRBD1,TGTGCCAGCAGCCAAGATACCCAGGGGGCGTACAATGAGCAGTTCTTC,CASSQDTQGAYNEQFF
TRBV4-3,TRBJ2-7,many,TRBD2,TGCGCCAGCAGCCCCAAATTAACCAGACTAGCGGGATTAGTTTACGAGCAGTACTTC,CASSPKLTRLAGLVYEQYF
TRBV7-6,TRBJ2-1,many,.,TGTGCCAGCAGCTCCAGACTACGCCGCTCCTACAATGAGCAGTTCTTC,CASSSRLRRSYNEQFF
TRBV5-1,TRBJ2-6,.,TRBD2,TGCGCCAGCAGCTCCCTAGCGGGAGTCTCTGGGGCCAACGTCCTGACTTTC,CASSSLAGVSGANVLTF
TRBV5-1,TRBJ2-5,many,.,TGTGCCAGCAGTTCCCAAGAGACCCAGTACTTC,CASSSQETQYF
TRBV5-1,TRBJ1-1,many,.,TGCGCCAGCACGGGGGTTATGAACACTGAAGCTTTCTTT,CASTGVMNTEAFF
TRBV20-1,TRBJ2-7,.,.,TGCAGTGCTACTGGCAGGGATTGGGAGCAGTACTTC,CSATGRDWEQYF
TRBV6-5,TRBJ2-2,.,.,TGTGCCAGCAGTTACCCCAGGGGATCGAGTACCGGGGAGCTGTTTTTT,CASSYPRGSSTGELFF
TRBV7-8,TRBJ2-7,many,.,TGTGCCAGTCCGGACGGATTCTACGAGCAGTACTTC,CASPDGFYEQYF
TRBV29-1,TRBJ2-1,many,.,TGCAGCGCCGACTACAATGAGCAGTTCTTC,CSADYNEQFF
TRBV12-3/TRBV12-4,TRBJ2-7,few,TRBD2,TGTGCCAGCAGACGGACTAGCGAGGGGGGATTCTACGAGCAGTACTTC,CASRRTSEGGFYEQYF
TRBV28,TRBJ2-7,many,TRBD2,TGTGCCAGCAGTTTTCGGCTAGCGGGGGCCTACGAGCAGTACTTC,CASSFRLAGAYEQYF
TRBV29-1,TRBJ2-7,many,.,TGCAGCGCAGGGCAGTCGTACGAGCAGTACTTC,CSAGQSYEQYF
TRBV24-1,TRBJ2-1,many,.,TGTGCCACCAGTGATCCTCCGAGAAACGCCGGGGACAATGAGCAGTTCTTC,CATSDPPRNAGDNEQFF
TRBV20-1,TRBJ1-2,few,.,TGCAGTGCTAGAGCAAACTCCGCACGGGTCCGCAAGTCCTATGGCTACACCTTC,CSARANSARVRKSYGYTF
TRBV5-1,TRBJ2-2,.,.,TGCGCCAGCAGCTTGACGGGGAAGGGACCCACCGGGGAGCTGTTTTTT,CASSLTGKGPTGELFF
TRBV20-1,TRBJ1-2,many,.,TGCAGCGCCTCGGACTATGGCTACACCTTC,CSASDYGYTF
TRBV19,TRBJ2-6,few,TRBD1,TGTGCCAGTAGTGGGGCAGGGGGCGTCCTGACTTTC,CASSGAGGVLTF
TRBV9,TRBJ2-2,.,TRBD2,TGTGCCAGCAGCGCGAGACTAGCGGGCCAAGGGGAGCTGTTTTTT,CASSARLAGQGELFF
TRBV3-1,TRBJ2-1,few,.,TGTGCCAGCAGCACCGGGACAATCGCCCCCGATGAGCAGTTCTTC,CASSTGTIAPDEQFF
TRBV20-1,TRBJ2-1,few,.,TGCAGTGCTAGGGAAATAGTAAATGAGCAGTTCTTC,CSAREIVNEQFF
TRBV21-1,TRBJ2-3,many,.,TGTGCCAGCAGCAAAGTCTACAATACAGATACGCAGTATTTT,CASSKVYNTDTQYF
TRBV28,TRBJ2-1,many,TRBD2,TGTGCCAGCAGTTCCATTGGGACTACCAACTCCTACAATGAGCAGTTCTTC,CASSSIGTTNSYNEQFF
TRBV29-1,TRBJ2-2,many,.,TGCAGCGTCCCCCACGGGGACGGGCGGACCGGGGAGCTGTTTTTT,CSVPHGDGRTGELFF
TRBV25-1,TRBJ2-3,many,.,TGTGCCAGCAGTGAAGAGACGGACGGGGCCAGCACAGATACGCAGTATTTT,CASSEETDGASTDTQYF
TRBV20-1,TRBJ2-5,many,.,TGCAGTACCAGCCAAGAGACCCAGTACTTC,CSTSQETQYF
TRBV20-1,TRBJ1-1,.,.,TGCAGTGCTCTGGATTCGTCAGAGATACAGGGTGGGGGCACTGAAGCTTTCTTT,CSALDSSEIQGGGTEAFF
TRBV20-1,TRBJ2-3,.,.,TGCAGTGCCTCAGGGACCGGTCGAGAGAGAGGCACAGATACGCAGTATTTT,CSASGTGRERGTDTQYF
TRBV7-6,TRBJ1-3,many,.,TGTGCCAGCAGCTCCCGGGACGGAATCTCTGGAAACACCATATATTTT,CASSSRDGISGNTIYF
TRBV28,TRBJ2-5,few,TRBD1,TGTGCCAGCAGTCCAAAGACAGGGGGTTTGAGAGAGACCCAGTACTTC,CASSPKTGGLRETQYF
TRBV24-1,TRBJ2-1,many,TRBD1,TGTGCCACCAGTGATTTCTTGGGACAGGGGCCGTTCTTC,CATSDFLGQGPFF
TRBV7-9,TRBJ1-5,.,.,TGTGCCAGCAGCTTTCAGGGTGGGAGCCAGCCCCAGCATTTT,CASSFQGGSQPQHF